This T cell receptor beta chain was profiled in a study of radiation and T cells in renal cell carcinoma. Details on this clone: Its antigen is as yet unknown.

The trim removed 6 bases at V and 7 bases at J, leaving 5 bases unmatched. This CDR3 is built from 13 residues. CDR1 is MDHEN and CDR2 is SYDVKM in the germline V gene. Findings and caveats of the study: Top tumor clonotypes rose in blood 2 weeks post-radiation, then contracted. Without pretreatment biopsies, baseline tumor clonotype presence was undetermined.

The protocol was immunoSEQ multiplex PCR, while the TCRdb copy is restricted to in-frame clones and leaves out a portion. Among approximately 110,000 clones listed, roughly four fifths were seen once. Sample time point: baseline pretreatment blood. The treatment is: 15 Gy SBRT to primary tumor, nephrectomy 4 weeks later. This clonotype was obtained from an older woman with renal cell carcinoma. Source: blood, taken from a patient whose treatment included radiotherapy and nephrectomy. The rearrangement links TRBV28 to TRBJ1-4; 7 bases are a match to TRBD1. The CDR3 DNA sequence: TGTGCCAGCAGCCTGAACAGGGGTGAAAAACTGTTTTTT. Translation: CASSLNRGEKLFF. Full variable domain (remainder filled in from reference TRBV28 and TRBJ1-4): DVKVTQSSRYLVKRTGEKVFLECVQDMDHENMFWYRQDPGLGLRLIYFSYDVKMKEKGDIPEGYSVSREKKERFSLILESASTNQTSMYLCASSLNRGEKLFFGSGTQLSVL.